Shown below are 30 T cell receptor beta chains from a single sample sequenced in a study of cytomegalovirus exposure and HLA in healthy donors. Researchers ran the PCR with 60 Vbeta and 13 Jbeta primers. Sequencing used immunoSEQ multiplex PCR; TCRdb keeps in-frame clones, though not all of them. The data hold approximately 190,000 clones, with roughly 87% observed a single time. Sequences were obtained from PBMCs. The receptors were gathered from a boy aged 2 to 9 in good health and CMV-seronegative.

The genes are TRBV11-3 and TRBJ2-4; a possible D gene is TRBD2 (6 bases). This CDR3 region has 14 residues. The germline V and J ends were trimmed by 1 base and 8 bases, with 12 bases remaining between them. The germline gives CDR1 SGHNT, CDR2 YENEEA. For the CDR3, the DNA is TGTGCCAGCAGCTTAGGGAGGGGTTTAGACATTCAGTACTTC. Translation gives CASSLGRGLDIQYF.

This sequence joins TRBV6-1 and TRBJ1-1, with D perhaps TRBD1 (5 bases). The length of the CDR3 is 15 residues. Germline V gives CDR1 MNHNS, CDR2 SASEGT. The V end was cut by 2 bases, the J end by 1 base, with 11 bases between. The CDR3: CASSEFLQENTEAFF. The CDR3 bases are TGTGCCAGCAGTGAATTCTTACAGGAGAACACTGAAGCTTTCTTT.

As to this clone: Other DNA sequences within the sample encode an identical CDR3. The chain links TRBV7-2 to TRBJ1-1; D not resolved. V was clipped by 2 bases and J by 2 bases, with 6 bases between them. CDR3 length: 13 amino acids. CDR1 and CDR2 from the germline V gene are SGHTA and FQGNSA. The CDR3 coding sequence is TGTGCCAGCAGCTTACGGGGAAACACTGAAGCTTTCTTT. Amino acid sequence: CASSLRGNTEAFF.

The chain links TRBV6-7 to TRBJ2-3; TRBD1 is a possible D gene (5 bases). TRBV6-7 is filed as an ORF, its function uncertain. The CDR3 contains 18 residues. The ends were cut back, 2 bases at V and 3 bases at J, with 21 bases in the middle. The CDR3 DNA follows: TGTGCCAGCAGTTACCCAAAGTGGACACCGACTCGTACAGATACGCAGTATTTT. Protein product: CASSYPKWTPTRTDTQYF.

The genes are TRBV6-1 and TRBJ2-1; perhaps TRBD1 as D (5 bases). Germline V gene lookup returns CDR1 MNHNS and CDR2 SASEGT. This CDR3 is built from 15 residues. The V gene lost 1 base and the J gene lost 0 bases, with 7 bases spanning the gap. The DNA for the CDR3 is TGTGCCAGCAGTGAAGACAGGTCCTCCTACAATGAGCAGTTCTTC. Its protein product is CASSEDRSSYNEQFF.

The chain links TRBV27 to TRBJ2-5; 10 nucleotides match TRBD1. Germline loops: CDR1 MNHEY, CDR2 SMNVEV (reference sequence). J was trimmed by 5 bases and V by 1 base; bases with no gene match: 4. The CDR3 spans 15 residues. CDR3 loop: CASSLWGTGDETQYF. The CDR3 DNA follows: TGTGCCAGCAGTTTATGGGGGACAGGGGACGAGACCCAGTACTTC.

This chain links TRBV28 with TRBJ1-4, with 8 bases fitting TRBD1. The germline V gene has CDR1 MDHEN and CDR2 SYDVKM. V was clipped by 5 bases and J by 12 bases; unmatched bases: 8. The CDR3 has 13 residues. Here the CDR3 DNA reads TGTGCCAGCAGTCCATTGGGACAGGATGAACTGTTTTTT. Its protein is CASSPLGQDELFF.

The chain couples TRBV2 to TRBJ2-3; tentatively, D is TRBD2 (6 bases). The CDR3 loop spans 17 amino acids. The ends were cut back, 0 bases at V and 3 bases at J, with 16 bases in the middle. The germline CDR1 and CDR2 sequences are SNHLY and FYNNEI. The CDR3 is CASSEAADGGLTDTQYF. The CDR3 DNA is TGTGCCAGCAGTGAAGCGGCGGACGGGGGTTTAACAGATACGCAGTATTTT.

This chain connects TRBV6-1 to TRBJ2-7; no definite D call. With 4 bases removed from V and 3 bases from J, the gap between germline ends came to 7 bases. Looked up from germline, CDR1 is MNHNS and CDR2 is SASEGT. There are 12 residues in the CDR3. CDR3 in DNA: TGTGCCAGCAGTGGTGAGAGCTACGAGCAGTACTTC. This translates into CASSGESYEQYF.

This clone came up a few times. This chain links TRBV6-1 with TRBJ1-2; 9 nucleotides match TRBD1. Germline CDR1 MNHNS, CDR2 SASEGT. V was clipped by 3 bases and J by 11 bases; unmatched bases: 7. CDR3 length: 13 residues. CDR3 region: CASSEWGQGSYTF. CDR3 coding DNA: TGTGCCAGCAGTGAGTGGGGACAGGGTTCTTACACCTTC.

The V gene is TRBV29-1, the J gene TRBJ1-2; 7 bases align to TRBD1. Germline lookup yields CDR1 SQVTM and CDR2 ANQGSEA. The J segment lost 4 bases and the V segment lost 7 bases, leaving 15 bases of the junction unmatched. This CDR3 region has 15 residues. The CDR3 sequence: CSADTGTDSFYGYTF. The DNA of the CDR3 is TGCAGCGCTGATACTGGGACAGATTCGTTCTATGGCTACACCTTC.

V and J are TRBV30 and TRBJ2-7; 7 bases are shared with TRBD2. The V gene's germline CDR1 is GTSNPN and CDR2 SVGIG (reference sequence). This CDR3 spans 15 amino acids. V dropped 2 bases and J dropped 6; count of bases not matched to a gene: 13. The CDR3 DNA is TGTGCCTGGAGTTTTCCGGGGGACTACGGGGGCGAGCAGTACTTC. It translates to CAWSFPGDYGGEQYF.

The chain joins TRBV11-2 to TRBJ1-6; D is perhaps TRBD1 (5 bases). CDR1 is SGHAT, CDR2 FQNNGV, per germline. Trimming shortened V by 5 bases and J by 7 bases, and 15 bases separated the two germline ends. The CDR3 totals 15 residues. The CDR3 spells CASSIPRVGNSPLHF. The CDR3 nucleotides read TGTGCCAGCAGCATTCCCAGGGTGGGGAATTCACCCCTCCACTTT.

As regards this clone: A junction end diverges from the germline sequence, so it may reflect a read error. V usage is TRBV7-9 and J usage is TRBJ2-2; D is uncertain. Per germline, CDR1 SEHNR and CDR2 FQNEAQ (reference sequence). The CDR3 covers 14 residues. The CDR3 region has the DNA TGTTCCAGCAGCTTAATTGTCGGCACCGGGGAGCTGTTTTTT. This codes for CSSSLIVGTGELFF.

This clone was recorded once. The chain carries TRBV14 and TRBJ1-3; D possibly corresponds to TRBD1 (6 bases). V was clipped by 3 bases and J by 3 bases, with 6 bases between them. The CDR3 runs 13 residues. Germline CDR1 and CDR2: SGHDN and FVKESK. This CDR3 is CASSHRGGNTIYF. The CDR3 DNA reads TGTGCCAGCAGCCACAGGGGTGGAAACACCATATATTTT.

DNA of the CDR3: TGTGCCAGCAGTGACAGGGATAGAAACACTGAAGCTTTCTTT. It is translated as CASSDRDRNTEAFF. The chain carries TRBV6-6 and TRBJ1-1, with 7 bases that match TRBD1. The CDR3 is 14 residues long. Germline V gene lookup returns CDR1 MNHNY and CDR2 SVGAGI (reference sequence). J was trimmed by 2 bases and V by 5 bases; bases with no gene match: 5.

The V call is TRBV5-4, the J call TRBJ2-2, with 9 bases matching TRBD2. Germline V lookup: CDR1 SGHNT, CDR2 YYREEE (reference sequence). J was trimmed by 2 bases and V by 4 bases; bases with no gene match: 12. This CDR3 has 18 amino acids. The CDR3 coding sequence is TGTGCCAGCAGCCTAAAGGTGGGGACTAGCCCTAACACCGGGGAGCTGTTTTTT. This encodes CASSLKVGTSPNTGELFF.

The rearrangement links TRBV5-1 to TRBJ2-1, with 8 bases identical to TRBD1. V shed 0 bases, J shed 6 bases, and the junction held 5 bases outside the gene matches. The germline CDR1 and CDR2 sequences are SGHRS and YFSETQ. The CDR3 has 15 residues. The CDR3 spells CASSLAIGTGNEQFF. CDR3 nucleotides: TGCGCCAGCAGCTTGGCCATCGGGACAGGCAATGAGCAGTTCTTC.

The rearrangement links TRBV6-5 to TRBJ2-7; a possible D gene is TRBD2 (7 bases). There are 12 residues in the CDR3. Trimming removed 6 bases at V and 11 bases at J, with 17 bases between. Germline V gene data show CDR1 as MNHEY and CDR2 as SVGAGI. CDR3 in DNA: TGTGCCAGCAGCGTGGGGGGGGCGGAAGAGTACTTC. Translating it yields CASSVGGAEEYF.

This clone showed up just once. V is TRBV5-1 and J is TRBJ2-3, with 12 bases that match TRBD2. The CDR3 loop spans 15 amino acids. From germline, CDR1 is SGHRS and CDR2 YFSETQ. The V gene end was trimmed by 5 bases and the J gene end by 5 bases; junction bases not matched to a gene: 6. CDR3 in amino acids: CASSYGLAGIDTQYF. The CDR3 region has the DNA TGCGCCAGCAGTTATGGACTAGCGGGAATAGATACGCAGTATTTT.

The V and J genes are TRBV2 and TRBJ1-3; possible D gene TRBD1, 6 bases. The V and J ends lost 7 bases and 0 bases respectively, with 10 bases between them. This CDR3 contains 14 residues. Germline assignment: CDR1 SNHLY and CDR2 FYNNEI. The CDR3 protein is CASKGTNSGNTIYF. DNA of the CDR3: TGTGCCAGCAAAGGGACAAACTCTGGAAACACCATATATTTT.

The chain combines TRBV5-1 with TRBJ2-3; perhaps TRBD1 as D (5 bases). The CDR3 length is 16 residues. V lost 0 bases and J 4 bases, leaving 15 bases between the germline ends. Germline values: CDR1 SGHRS, CDR2 YFSETQ. CDR3 loop: CASSLDGRVDADTQYF. The CDR3, as DNA: TGCGCCAGCAGCTTGGATGGCAGGGTAGACGCAGATACGCAGTATTTT.

This clone was detected only once. The gene calls are TRBV28 and TRBJ1-5; perhaps TRBD1 as D (6 bases). Trimming took 6 bases from V and 6 from J, leaving 18 bases between them. Per germline, CDR1 MDHEN and CDR2 SYDVKM. CDR3 length equals 15 residues. CDR3 protein: CASRLGGDGVQPQHF. The CDR3 DNA is TGTGCCAGCAGGTTAGGGGGGGACGGGGTTCAGCCCCAGCATTTT.

The J gene is TRBJ2-7, the V gene TRBV5-1; TRBD1 aligns across 10 bases. The CDR3 length is 14 residues. V was pared by 3 bases and J by 7 bases, with 7 bases of the junction left unmatched. The V gene's germline CDR1 is SGHRS and CDR2 YFSETQ. The CDR3 DNA reads TGCGCCAGCAGCTGGGGACAGGGGACATTTGAGCAGTACTTC. This gives the protein CASSWGQGTFEQYF.

V and J are TRBV5-1 and TRBJ2-3; 10 nucleotides line up with TRBD2. Trimming took 4 bases from V and 2 from J; bases not matched to a gene: 7. Germline V gene sequence: CDR1 SGHRS, CDR2 YFSETQ. CDR3 length: 16 residues. The CDR3 spells CASSPGTSEYTDTQYF. CDR3 coding DNA: TGCGCCAGCAGCCCGGGGACTAGCGAATACACAGATACGCAGTATTTT.

V is TRBV27 and J is TRBJ2-5, with TRBD2 identical over 14 bases. TRBJ2-7 explains the end of the DNA better; the J call may be wrong. The CDR3 has 16 residues. From germline, CDR1 is MNHEY and CDR2 SMNVEV (reference sequence). CDR3 DNA: TGTGCCAGCAGTCCCCGGGGGACTAGCGGGGGCAACGAGCAGTACTTC. Translated, it gives CASSPRGTSGGNEQYF.

This clone was recorded only once. The chain is built from TRBV6-1 and TRBJ2-3; no clear D. The CDR3 loop spans 13 amino acids. V dropped 6 bases and J dropped 3 bases, with 10 bases sitting between them. The germline V gene has CDR1 MNHNS and CDR2 SASEGT. In DNA, the CDR3 is TGTGCCAGCAGAAGAAGAGGAACAGATACGCAGTATTTT. Residues: CASRRRGTDTQYF.

The V call is TRBV19, the J call TRBJ2-4; 9 bases align to TRBD2. CDR1 is LNHDA and CDR2 is SQIVND in the germline V gene (reference sequence). Losses at the gene ends were 3 bases for V and 4 bases for J; bases not matched to a gene: 7. CDR3 length: 16 residues. CDR3 protein: CASSIPSGEHKNIQYF. In DNA form, the CDR3 reads TGTGCCAGTAGTATCCCTAGCGGGGAACATAAAAACATTCAGTACTTC.

This rearrangement joins TRBV7-6 to TRBJ2-2; 10 nucleotides align to TRBD1. The CDR3 sequence is 19 residues long. CDR1 and CDR2 (germline): SGHVS, FNYEAQ. V was pared by 0 bases and J by 2 bases, with 9 bases of the junction left unmatched. CDR3 protein: CASSLAGTGAGGNTGELFF. Written as DNA, the CDR3 is TGTGCCAGCAGCTTAGCGGGGACAGGGGCCGGGGGAAACACCGGGGAGCTGTTTTTT.

The rearrangement links TRBV29-1 to TRBJ2-5, with D perhaps TRBD2 (6 bases). The end of the DNA fits TRBJ2-7 better, so the J call may be wrong. CDR1 is SQVTM and CDR2 is ANQGSEA in the germline V gene. The CDR3 is 15 residues long. In nucleotides, the CDR3 is TGCAGCGTTGACAATCCCAGGGAGGATCCCTACGAGCAGTACTTC. It is translated as CSVDNPREDPYEQYF.